Listed here is a single T cell receptor beta chain. Its cognate antigen is unknown. This sample is part of a study of T cell responses to AZD1222 COVID-19 vaccine. Findings and limits, study-wide: Donors were mostly white British, more females; clonal diversity possibly underestimated. Baseline antibody screening turned up just a handful of seropositive AZD1222 recipients.

TCRdb's copy holds only in-frame clones and misses some; the assay was immunoSEQ multiplex PCR. The sample contains tens of thousands of clones, roughly 91% of which appear only once. Trimming pared 1 base from V and 2 bases from J, leaving 12 bases between. This CDR3 is built from 16 residues. The germline V gene encodes CDR1 SGHTA and CDR2 FQGNSA. The source of this sequence is an adult in good health. The genes are TRBV7-2 and TRBJ1-5; D is perhaps TRBD1 (5 bases). Sequenced here: peripheral blood, sampled on day 0 of MenACWY control vaccination. The CDR3 DNA is TGTGCCAGCAGCTTAGTGGGGGTGGAGGGCAATCAGCCCCAGCATTTT. It yields the protein CASSLVGVEGNQPQHF.